This record looks at one T cell receptor beta chain sequence and its context. In this sample, this clone turned up a few times. It lacks a known antigen. Per-base quality was not reported, and no clone a single base away is much larger than it. The sample belongs to a study of cytomegalovirus exposure and HLA in healthy donors (TCRdb year 2017). In terms of the full investigation: The 550 to 750 repertoires of the first cohort and the 95 to 150 validation repertoires were produced on the same platform, according to a later analysis. The study was designed to test whether signatures of past pathogen exposure could be identified by cataloging public T cell receptors. In addition to the first cohort of approximately 650 subjects, a separate validation cohort of 120 different subjects was used. High-throughput TCR immunosequencing, statistical association of individual TCRs with disease status, and machine learning were combined to predict cytomegalovirus infection status.

What the work shows at the level of the full study, not this receptor alone: It was suggested by the authors that the approach could potentially be generalized to other disease states and immunological phenotypes. Subsequent analysis determined that TCRs grouped into clusters in the first cohort also showed a tendency toward co-occurrence across the 120 or so validation repertoires, and 94% of cluster scores exceeded 0. Across donors, most TCR sequences were observed very rarely, whereas some public TCRs were present in many individuals. A total of some 180 TCR beta chains were listed by the study as associated with cytomegalovirus. In vitro tests confirmed that a few of the cytomegalovirus-associated TCR beta chains recognize cytomegalovirus antigens. The validation cohort had no HLA typing available for a later analysis, so co-occurrence within that cohort was assessed over all 110 or so repertoires. The classifier was reported to diagnose cytomegalovirus status with high specificity and sensitivity in both the original cohort and the validation cohort.

CDR1 and CDR2 are read off the germline V gene (reference sequence) as SGHAT and FQDESV. V loses 4 bases of germline sequence and J loses 4 bases, and the interval between the two ends is 16 bases. Including the terminal cysteine and phenylalanine, the CDR3 comprises 15 residues. Only CDR3 DNA is held: 45 bases, read in frame from base 1. Separate from the approximately 700-subject first cohort, the validation cohort of 90 to 150 subjects was the group to which the donors belonged. Library preparation employed the immunoSEQ multiplex PCR assay. Per the source publication's procedure: To diagnose cytomegalovirus status from the catalog of TCR beta chain sequences, a statistical classification framework was built. The immuneACCESS repertoire file appears here via TCRdb, limited to in-frame rearrangements. These files lack a portion of the clones; in checked studies, under half of the deficit traces to unresolved V genes, and the cause of the others is not known. The V and J calls and clone size come from that table; D and trimming were worked out from the DNA. The sample records 60,000 to 80,000 clones, around 85% of which are singletons. 3% of the sample is in the top ten clones.

Sequencing was done on a sample of PBMCs. The TCR was taken from a man aged 25 to 40 in good health and CMV-seronegative. The V and J genes are TRBV11-1 and TRBJ1-2; the D gene is not confidently resolved. The nucleotide sequence is TGTGCCAGCAGCTACGGATTGGGCCCAACCTATGGCTACACCTTC. Its product reads: CASSYGLGPTYGYTF.